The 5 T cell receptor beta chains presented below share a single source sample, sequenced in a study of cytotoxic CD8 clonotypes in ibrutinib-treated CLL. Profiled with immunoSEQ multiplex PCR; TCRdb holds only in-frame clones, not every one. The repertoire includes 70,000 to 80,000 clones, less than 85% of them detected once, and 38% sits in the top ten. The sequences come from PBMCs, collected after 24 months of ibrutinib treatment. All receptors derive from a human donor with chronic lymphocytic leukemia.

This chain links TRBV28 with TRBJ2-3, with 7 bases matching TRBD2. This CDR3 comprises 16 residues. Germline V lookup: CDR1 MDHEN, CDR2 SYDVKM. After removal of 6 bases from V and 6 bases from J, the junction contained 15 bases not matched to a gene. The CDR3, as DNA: TGTGCCAGCAGCCCACTATTTAGCGGGTGGGTCGATACGCAGTATTTT. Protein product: CASSPLFSGWVDTQYF.

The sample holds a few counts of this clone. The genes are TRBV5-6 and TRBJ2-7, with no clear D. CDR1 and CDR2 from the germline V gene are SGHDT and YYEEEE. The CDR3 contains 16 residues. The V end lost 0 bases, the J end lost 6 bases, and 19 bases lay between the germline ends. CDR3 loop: CASSLDLPGAPTEQYF. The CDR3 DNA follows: TGTGCCAGCAGCTTGGACCTCCCAGGAGCTCCTACCGAGCAGTACTTC.

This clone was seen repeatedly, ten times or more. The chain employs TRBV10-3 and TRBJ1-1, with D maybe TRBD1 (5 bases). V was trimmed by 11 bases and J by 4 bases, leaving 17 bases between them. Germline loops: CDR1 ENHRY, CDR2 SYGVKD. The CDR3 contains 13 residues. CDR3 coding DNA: TGTGCCGCTCGGAGCGGGGGGGGCACTGAAGCTTTCTTT. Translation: CAARSGGGTEAFF.

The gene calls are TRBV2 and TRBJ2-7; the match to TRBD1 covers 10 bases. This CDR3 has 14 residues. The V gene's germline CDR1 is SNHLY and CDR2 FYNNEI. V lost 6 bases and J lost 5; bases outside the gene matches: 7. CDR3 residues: CASSNRDRGNEQYF. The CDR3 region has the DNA TGTGCCAGCAGCAACCGGGACAGGGGCAACGAGCAGTACTTC.

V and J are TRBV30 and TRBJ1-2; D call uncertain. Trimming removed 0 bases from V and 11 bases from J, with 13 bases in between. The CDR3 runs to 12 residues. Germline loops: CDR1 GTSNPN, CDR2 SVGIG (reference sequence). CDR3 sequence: CAWSVDLGKYTF. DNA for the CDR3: TGTGCCTGGAGTGTGGATCTAGGAAAATACACCTTC.